This T cell receptor beta chain originates from a study of OX40 agonist ivuxolimab in advanced cancers. This clone has only a few counts. The data were produced by immunoSEQ multiplex PCR, yet TCRdb's version contains in-frame clones alone and is incomplete. Among about 88,000 clones listed, roughly 85% were seen once. Trimming cost V 4 bases and J 5 bases, with 5 bases left between them. Germline lookup yields CDR1 SQVTM and CDR2 ANQGSEA. CDR3 length: 10 residues. The sequencing here drew on CD4+ or CD8+ T cells sorted from blood, taken in a trial of the OX40 agonist ivuxolimab. The chain uses TRBV29-1 and TRBJ1-1; no firm D call. This clonotype originated in an adult with an advanced solid tumor such as melanoma, head and neck, liver or kidney cancer. The CDR3 sequence is CSVVITEAFF. As DNA, the CDR3 is TGCAGCGTTGTTATTACTGAAGCTTTCTTT.